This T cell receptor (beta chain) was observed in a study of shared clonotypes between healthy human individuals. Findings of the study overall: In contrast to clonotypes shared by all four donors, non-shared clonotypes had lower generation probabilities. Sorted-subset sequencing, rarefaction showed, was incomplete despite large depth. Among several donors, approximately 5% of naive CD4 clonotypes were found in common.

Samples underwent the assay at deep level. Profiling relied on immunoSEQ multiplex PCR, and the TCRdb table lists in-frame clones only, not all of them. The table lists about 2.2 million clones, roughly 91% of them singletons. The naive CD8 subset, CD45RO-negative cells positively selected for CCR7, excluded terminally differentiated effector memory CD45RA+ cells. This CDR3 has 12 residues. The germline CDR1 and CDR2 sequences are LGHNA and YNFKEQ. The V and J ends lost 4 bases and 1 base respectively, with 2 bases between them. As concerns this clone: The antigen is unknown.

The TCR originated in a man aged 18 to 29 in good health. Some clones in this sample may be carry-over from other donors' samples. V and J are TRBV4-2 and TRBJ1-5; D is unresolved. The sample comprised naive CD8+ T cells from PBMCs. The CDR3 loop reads CASSLSNQPQHF. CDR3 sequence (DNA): TGTGCCAGCAGCCTAAGCAATCAGCCCCAGCATTTT.